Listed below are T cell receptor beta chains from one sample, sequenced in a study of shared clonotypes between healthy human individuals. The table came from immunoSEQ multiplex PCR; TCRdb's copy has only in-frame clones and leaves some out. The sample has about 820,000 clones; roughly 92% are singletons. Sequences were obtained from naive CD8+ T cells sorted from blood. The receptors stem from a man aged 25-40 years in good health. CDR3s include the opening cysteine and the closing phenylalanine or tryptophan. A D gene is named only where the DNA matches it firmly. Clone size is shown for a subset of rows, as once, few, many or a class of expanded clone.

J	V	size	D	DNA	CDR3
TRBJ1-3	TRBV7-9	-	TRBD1	TGTGCCAGCAGCCCCCATCAGACAGGGTATTTTTCTGGAAACACCATATATTTT	CASSPHQTGYFSGNTIYF
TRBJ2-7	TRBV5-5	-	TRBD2	TGTGCCAGCAGCTTGGAACTAGCGCGCCGGGACGACGTTTTC	CASSLELARRDDVF
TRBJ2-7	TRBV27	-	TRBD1	TGTGCCAGCGGGGACAGGGCGGGAATCGAGCAGTACTTC	CASGDRAGIEQYF
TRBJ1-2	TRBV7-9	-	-	TGTGCCAGCAGCTTAAATGCGTATGGCTACACCTTC	CASSLNAYGYTF
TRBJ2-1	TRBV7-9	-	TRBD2	TGTGCCAGCAGCTTTAGCGGGAGCTTGGATGAGCAGTTCTTC	CASSFSGSLDEQFF
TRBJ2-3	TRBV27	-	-	TGTGCCAGCAGTTTATCAAGAACAGATACGCAGTATTTT	CASSLSRTDTQYF
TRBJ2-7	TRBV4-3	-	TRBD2	TGCGCCAGCAGCCAAGATCTAGCTAGCGGGTCCCCCCTGGGGCAGTACTTC	CASSQDLASGSPLGQYF
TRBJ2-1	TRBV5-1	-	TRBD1	TGCGCCAGCAGCGCGACCGGGACAGCATACAATGAGCAGTTCTTC	CASSATGTAYNEQFF
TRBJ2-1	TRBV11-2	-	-	TGTGCCAGCAGCTTAGTCTGGCTGGCGCATGACAATGAGCAGTTCTTC	CASSLVWLAHDNEQFF
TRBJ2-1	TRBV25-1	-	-	TGTGCCAGCAGTGAACTGGGTACTGAGGCGTACAATGAGCAGTTCTTC	CASSELGTEAYNEQFF
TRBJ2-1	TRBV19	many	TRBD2	TGTGCCAGTAGTAAAGGGACTAGCGGGAGGATGAGCTCCTACAATGAGCAGTTCTTC	CASSKGTSGRMSSYNEQFF
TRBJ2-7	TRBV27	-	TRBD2	TGTGCCAGCAGTTTCTCGCGGGAGAACGAGCAGTACTTC	CASSFSRENEQYF
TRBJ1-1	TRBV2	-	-	TGTGCCAGCACGGGGGGACGCACTGAAGCTTTCTTT	CASTGGRTEAFF
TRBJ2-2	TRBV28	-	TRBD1	TGTGCCAGCAGTAGGACAGGCCTCAGGCTGTTTTTT	CASSRTGLRLFF
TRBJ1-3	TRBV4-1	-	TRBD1	TGCGCCAGCGGACGGGACAGTGGAAACACCATATATTTT	CASGRDSGNTIYF
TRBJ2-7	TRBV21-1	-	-	TGTGCCAGCATACGGGGGTGCTCCTACGAGCAGTACTTC	CASIRGCSYEQYF
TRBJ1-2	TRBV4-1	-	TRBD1	TGCGCCAGCAGCCAAGATGCGCCGGACAGGGGAGAGACACGGAGCTATGGCTACACCTTC	CASSQDAPDRGETRSYGYTF
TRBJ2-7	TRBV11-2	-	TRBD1	TGTGCCAGCAGTCGCCGACAGGGGGCCGACGAGCAGTACTTC	CASSRRQGADEQYF
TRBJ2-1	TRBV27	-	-	TGTGCCAGCAGTTTGTTGGCGAGGGACGCCGACAATGAGCAGTTCTTC	CASSLLARDADNEQFF
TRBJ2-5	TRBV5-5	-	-	TGTGCCAGCAGCTTGGTGGGGCCAAGAGGGGACCAAGAGACCCAGTACTTC	CASSLVGPRGDQETQYF
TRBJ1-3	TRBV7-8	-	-	TGTGCCAGCAGCGGCGGGGTTGTGGACTCTGGAAACACCATATATTTT	CASSGGVVDSGNTIYF
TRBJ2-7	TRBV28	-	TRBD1	TGTGCCAGCAGTTCCCGCCGGGACAGTATCCCCTACGAGCAGTACTTC	CASSSRRDSIPYEQYF
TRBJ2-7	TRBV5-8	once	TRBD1	TGTGCCAGCAGGGAACAGGGGGCTCGGGAGCAGTACTTC	CASREQGAREQYF
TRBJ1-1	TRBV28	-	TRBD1	TGTGCCAGCAGTATCACTGACAGGGCCGACACTGAAGCTTTCTTT	CASSITDRADTEAFF
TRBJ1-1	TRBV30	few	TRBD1	TGTGCCTGGACCTGGGACAGGGAGGCGAACACTGAAGCTTTCTTT	CAWTWDREANTEAFF
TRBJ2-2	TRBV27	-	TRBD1	TGTGCCAGCAGTTTGTCGCGGGCGAGGGGGCGCGTCGGGGAGCTGTTTTTT	CASSLSRARGRVGELFF
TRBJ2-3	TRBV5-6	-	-	TGTGCCAGCATCAAGAGGGGGAAGGATACGCAGTATTTT	CASIKRGKDTQYF
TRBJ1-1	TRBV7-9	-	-	TGTGCCAGCAGTTTGGGGGGGCTTGAAGCTTTCTTT	CASSLGGLEAFF
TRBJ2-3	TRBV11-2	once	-	TGTGCCAGCAGCTCCCCTGGGGGAGTCTCAGATACGCAGTATTTT	CASSSPGGVSDTQYF
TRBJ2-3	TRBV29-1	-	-	TGCAGCGTTGAAACTTGGGTAGCTGCTAGCACAGATACGCAGTATTTT	CSVETWVAASTDTQYF
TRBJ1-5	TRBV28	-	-	TGTGCCAGCAGTTTGAGGACGGGAATTGATCAGCCCCAGCATTTT	CASSLRTGIDQPQHF
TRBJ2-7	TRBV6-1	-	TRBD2	TGTGCGGTAATTGAGCGGGACTCCTACGAGCAGTACTTC	CAVIERDSYEQYF
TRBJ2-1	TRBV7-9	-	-	TGTGCCAGCAGCACCAACTCCTACAATGAGCAGTTCTTC	CASSTNSYNEQFF
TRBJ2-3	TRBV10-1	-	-	TGCGCCAGCAGTGAGTCTAGCGGTTTGAGCACAGATACGCAGTATTTT	CASSESSGLSTDTQYF
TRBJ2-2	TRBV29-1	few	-	TGCAGCGGGGGACCGATAACCGGGGAGCTGTTTTTT	CSGGPITGELFF
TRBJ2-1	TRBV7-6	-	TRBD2	TGTGCCAGCAGCCGAACTAGCGGGGATTACAATGAGCAGTTCTTC	CASSRTSGDYNEQFF
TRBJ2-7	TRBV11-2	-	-	TGTGCCAGCAGGGTGGACCTCTCCTACGAGCAGTACTTC	CASRVDLSYEQYF
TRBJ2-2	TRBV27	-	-	TGTGCCAGTCAACACCAACCAGGGGAGCTCACCGGGGAGCTGTTTTTT	CASQHQPGELTGELFF
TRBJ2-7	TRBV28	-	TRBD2	TGTGCCAGCAGAACCCCGGGACTAGCGGGCTCAACTTTATACGAGCAGTACTTC	CASRTPGLAGSTLYEQYF
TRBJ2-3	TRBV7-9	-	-	TGTGCCTACGGCGGTAGCACAGATACGCAGTATTTT	CAYGGSTDTQYF
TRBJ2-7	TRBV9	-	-	TGTGCCAGCAGCGGAGTAGGACAGCCAGGGGCCTACGAGCAGTACTTC	CASSGVGQPGAYEQYF
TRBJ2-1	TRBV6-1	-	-	TGTGCCAGCAGTCGGGGACAACCGTTCTTC	CASSRGQPFF
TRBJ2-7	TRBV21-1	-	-	TGTGCCAGCAGCAAAGGGGAGGGGTCCTACGAGCAGTACTTC	CASSKGEGSYEQYF
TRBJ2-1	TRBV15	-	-	TGTGCCACCAGCACTGCGGACCTTTACAATGAGCAGTTCTTC	CATSTADLYNEQFF
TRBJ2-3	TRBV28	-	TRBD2	TGTGCCAGCAGTTTATTTGTGGCGGGAGGCAGCACAGATACGCAGTATTTT	CASSLFVAGGSTDTQYF
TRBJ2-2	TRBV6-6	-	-	TGTGCCAGCCAGGGACAGCGGGGCTCAGGCGGGGAGCTGTTTTTT	CASQGQRGSGGELFF
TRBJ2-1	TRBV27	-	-	TGTGCCAGCAGTTTAAGACGGGGCCCGAGCTCCTACAATGAGCAGTTCTTC	CASSLRRGPSSYNEQFF
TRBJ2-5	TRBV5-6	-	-	TGTGCCAGCAGCTACTGGTCAGACCTAGAGACCCAGTACTTC	CASSYWSDLETQYF
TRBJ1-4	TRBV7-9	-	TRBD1	TGTGCCAGCAGCTTAGTTATAGGCGGGACAGTCAGTGAAAAACTGTTTTTT	CASSLVIGGTVSEKLFF
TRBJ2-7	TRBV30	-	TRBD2	TGTGCCTGGAGTGTAGGTATTGTGGTAGCGGGAGTCTACGAGCAGTACTTC	CAWSVGIVVAGVYEQYF
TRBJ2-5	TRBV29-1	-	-	TGCAGCGTTGAATTGTCTACTGACAGCCAAGAGACCCAGTACTTC	CSVELSTDSQETQYF
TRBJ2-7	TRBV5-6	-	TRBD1	TGTGCCAGCAGCTCAAGGACAGGGGACCCCTACGAGCAGTACTTC	CASSSRTGDPYEQYF
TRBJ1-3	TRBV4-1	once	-	TGCGCCAGCAGCCCCCCGGGGCAGGCCCTAATGGGGGGAAACACCATATATTTT	CASSPPGQALMGGNTIYF
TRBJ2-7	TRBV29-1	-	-	TGCAGCGTTGATGCAGGCTCCCCGGGGGAGCAGTACTTC	CSVDAGSPGEQYF